The rows below give T cell receptor beta chains drawn from one sample of a study of PD-1 blockade in classical Hodgkin lymphoma. Sequencing used immunoSEQ multiplex PCR; TCRdb keeps in-frame clones, though not all of them. The sample has tens of thousands of clones; approximately 89% are singletons. The sample in question was peripheral blood mononuclear cells (PBMCs), obtained before the fourth cycle of nivolumab. The receptor source for this set is a human donor with classical Hodgkin lymphoma. Each CDR3 is given with its conserved first and last residue. A D gene is named only where the DNA matches it firmly. Clone size is not always given. Where it is, it says once, few, many or a class for expanded clones.

j_call d_call v_call clone_size cdr3_nt cdr3_aa
TRBJ2-7 - TRBV5-4 few TGTGCCAGCAGCTTCAATCGGGACCGCTCCTACGAGCAGTACTTC CASSFNRDRSYEQYF
TRBJ2-1 TRBD2 TRBV7-6 - TGTGCCAGCAGCCGCATACCCACCGGGACTAGCGGGAAAAATGAGCAGTTCTTC CASSRIPTGTSGKNEQFF
TRBJ2-1 TRBD1 TRBV6-1 - TGTGCCAGCAGTGATGCGACAGGGTACAATGAGCAGTTCTTC CASSDATGYNEQFF
TRBJ1-5 - TRBV7-8 - TGTGCCAGCAGCTTATGGGACAGCAATCAGCCCCAGCATTTT CASSLWDSNQPQHF
TRBJ2-7 TRBD1 TRBV5-1 - TGCGCCAGCAGTGGGACAGGGTCTTACGAGCAGTACTTC CASSGTGSYEQYF
TRBJ2-1 TRBD2 TRBV19 - TGTGCCAGTAGCCGATCCGCCGGGGGGGGGTCGGCCTCCTACAATGAGCAGTTCTTC CASSRSAGGGSASYNEQFF
TRBJ2-3 - TRBV10-3 - TGTGCCATCAGTGAGCTCATGCTAGATACGCAGTATTTT CAISELMLDTQYF
TRBJ1-1 - TRBV2 - TGTGCCAGCAGTGCCGGGACTCCTAACACTGAAGCTTTCTTT CASSAGTPNTEAFF
TRBJ1-4 - TRBV11-2 - TGTGCCAGCAGCTTCGGCATTAATGAAAAACTGTTTTTT CASSFGINEKLFF
TRBJ2-3 TRBD2 TRBV9 - TGTGCCAGCAGCGTAGGGACTAGCGGGAGTGCTAGCACAGATACGCAGTATTTT CASSVGTSGSASTDTQYF
TRBJ2-5 TRBD1 TRBV29-1 - TGCAGCGTGGGACAGGGGTCCAAAGAGACCCAGTACTTC CSVGQGSKETQYF